The clone carrying this T cell receptor (beta chain) was counted a single time. As yet, its antigen is unknown. Libraries were prepared by immunoSEQ multiplex PCR; TCRdb keeps only in-frame clonotypes and omits some of them. The table lists 95,000 to 110,000 clones, about 86% of them singletons. These data belong to a study of T cell clones after liver transplantation. Study-level background: Post-transplant blood was tracked for graft-donor-reactive T cell clones identified in a pre-transplant mixed lymphocyte reaction. Tolerant meant at least one year fully off immunosuppression without liver enzymes above twice normal. General observations from the study: In a couple of subjects, few donor cells limited the measurable donor-reactive repertoire. Donor-reactive sequences fell more than third party-reactive ones, suggesting partial deletion.

The CDR3 is made up of 14 amino acids. Germline loops: CDR1 SGDLS, CDR2 YYNGEE. Trimming shortened V by 1 base and J by 2 bases, and 4 bases separated the two germline ends. The chain joins TRBV9 to TRBJ2-6, with D hard to call. Here the sequenced sample was CD4+ T cells from blood, taken approximately 45 months after liver transplant. The sequence was collected from a human patient who received a liver transplant. Part of the T cell pool may stem from the graft donor. In DNA form, the CDR3 reads TGTGCCAGCAGCGTATCAACTGGGGCCAACGTCCTGACTTTC. Translated: CASSVSTGANVLTF.